This section outlines one T cell receptor beta chain sequence together with its context. Its matching antigen is unknown. MiXCR was run by TCRdb on the 5' RACE reads, yielding one entry per CDR3 protein. The sample lists roughly 150,000 distinct CDR3 sequences, around 13% occurring once. The CDR3 loop spans 14 amino acids. V was shortened by 1 base and J by 2 bases, with 9 bases between the two germline ends. Germline CDR1 SGHRS, CDR2 YFSETQ. This sample is part of a study of T-cell memory formation after mild COVID-19. Study findings and constraints: Shrinking CD4+ clones resided mostly in CM and EM, and CD8+ ones in EMRA. From day 15 to 85, contracting clones were balanced between CD4 and CD8, whereas later expanders leaned toward CD4+.

This chain joins TRBV5-1 and TRBJ1-1; D uncertain. The clonotype was recovered from a man between 18 and 29 years old who had mild COVID-19 (a few samples of this study predate the infection). Cell type and time point are not known. Specimen: PBMCs or a T cell subset sorted from them (not recorded which). The CDR3 spells CASSLLVSNTEAFF. The CDR3 DNA sequence: TGCGCCAGCAGCTTGTTGGTGTCTAACACTGAAGCTTTCTTT.